Below, 20 T cell receptor beta chains from the same sample are listed, as sequenced in a study of cytomegalovirus exposure and HLA in healthy donors. The PCR used 60 Vbeta and 13 Jbeta primers. Profiling relied on immunoSEQ multiplex PCR, and the TCRdb table lists in-frame clones only, not all of them. Of fewer than 200,000 clones in the sample, approximately 75% were seen once. The sample comprised PBMCs. The source is a girl aged 5 to 17 in good health and CMV-seronegative.

The gene calls are TRBV6-1 and TRBJ1-5; no clear D. CDR1 MNHNS and CDR2 SASEGT come from the germline V gene. The CDR3 runs 14 residues. Trimming pared 2 bases from V and 6 bases from J, leaving 11 bases between. The CDR3 DNA reads as TGTGCCAGCAGTGAACGCCCTGAGGGTCAGCCCCAGCATTTT. It translates to CASSERPEGQPQHF.

The chain has TRBV19 and TRBJ1-5; D is perhaps TRBD1 (5 bases). The V gene's germline CDR1 is LNHDA and CDR2 SQIVND (reference sequence). The CDR3 consists of 15 residues. Trimming cost V 0 bases and J 9 bases, with 15 bases left between them. In DNA form, the CDR3 reads TGTGCCAGTAGTATAGACTCGACGGGGGTGATGCCCCAGCATTTT. Translation gives CASSIDSTGVMPQHF.

This clone was seen only a few times. The chain links TRBV7-2 to TRBJ2-1, with D unresolved. The length of the CDR3 is 15 residues. The V and J ends lost 0 bases and 0 bases respectively, with 6 bases between them. CDR1 SGHTA and CDR2 FQGNSA come from the germline V gene. In DNA, the CDR3 is TGTGCCAGCAGCTTAGCCTACGGCTCCTACAATGAGCAGTTCTTC. Encoded protein: CASSLAYGSYNEQFF.

This chain joins TRBV7-9 and TRBJ1-6; possible D gene TRBD1, 6 bases. The germline V and J ends were trimmed by 5 bases and 6 bases, with 11 bases remaining between them. Germline V gene lookup returns CDR1 SEHNR and CDR2 FQNEAQ (reference sequence). The CDR3 is 14 amino acids. The CDR3 nucleotides read TGTGCCAGCAGCCCCGGACAGTTTAATTCACCCCTCCACTTT. It translates to CASSPGQFNSPLHF.

In its sample, this clone was seen a few times. This rearrangement joins TRBV5-1 to TRBJ2-7; 12 bases are shared with TRBD1. V lost 5 bases to trimming and J lost 0 bases; unmatched junction nucleotides: 9. The CDR3 has 17 residues. The germline gives CDR1 SGHRS, CDR2 YFSETQ. CDR3 DNA: TGCGCCAGCAGGTGGGGACAGGGGGCCCTTCCCTCCTACGAGCAGTACTTC. This translates into CASRWGQGALPSYEQYF.

V usage is TRBV25-1 and J usage is TRBJ2-1, with D perhaps TRBD1 (5 bases). V dropped 5 bases and J dropped 2 bases, with 16 bases sitting between them. There are 16 residues in the CDR3. Germline V gene sequence: CDR1 MGHDK, CDR2 SYGVNS. The CDR3 DNA reads TGTGCCAGCAGTTCCCACAGGCCTACCACCTACAATGAGCAGTTCTTC. The encoded protein is CASSSHRPTTYNEQFF.

For this clone: An end of the junction differs from the germline gene, which may be a read error. The chain is built from TRBV7-7 and TRBJ2-3; 9 positions match TRBD1. The germline gives CDR1 SSHAT, CDR2 FNYEAQ (reference sequence). The CDR3 is 15 residues long. The chain's CDR3 is CASSLTGGSTDTQYF. CDR3 nucleotide sequence: TGTGCTAGCAGCTTGACAGGGGGGAGCACAGATACGCAGTATTTT.

V is TRBV6-5 and J is TRBJ1-6; D unclear. Trimming pared 5 bases from V and 8 bases from J, leaving 13 bases between. The CDR3 loop spans 14 amino acids. CDR1 MNHEY and CDR2 SVGAGI come from the germline V gene. In DNA form, the CDR3 reads TGTGCCAGCAGTCCCGCAGGCGTGGATTCACCCCTCCACTTT. Translation gives CASSPAGVDSPLHF.

This chain uses TRBV13 with TRBJ2-7, with D unclear. The length of the CDR3 is 14 residues. Germline V CDR1 and CDR2: PRHDT, FYEKMQ (reference sequence). V lost 2 bases and J 0 bases, leaving 8 bases between the germline ends. CDR3 DNA: TGTGCCAGCAGCTTATATTACAGCTCCTACGAGCAGTACTTC. Translation gives CASSLYYSSYEQYF.

In regard to this clone: The identical CDR3 is also encoded by other nucleotide sequences in the sample. DNA for the CDR3: TGTGCCAGCAGCCGCGGGCTGAATCAGCCCCAGCATTTT. Its translation: CASSRGLNQPQHF. The chain employs TRBV7-7 and TRBJ1-5; D gene uncertain. From germline, CDR1 is SSHAT and CDR2 FNYEAQ (reference sequence). CDR3 length: 13 amino acids. V was cut by 5 bases and J by 4 bases, with 9 bases left in between.

J is TRBJ1-6 and V is TRBV6-1; 7 nucleotides match TRBD1. CDR1 and CDR2 from the germline V gene are MNHNS and SASEGT. V lost 8 bases and J lost 7; bases outside the gene matches: 8. This CDR3 has 14 residues. The DNA for the CDR3 is TGTGCCAGCGCCGTAAGGGGGCCCAATTCACCCCTCCACTTT. As protein: CASAVRGPNSPLHF.

The J gene is TRBJ1-3, the V gene TRBV7-9, with a weak D call TRBD1 (5 bases). The germline V and J ends were trimmed by 5 bases and 2 bases, with 16 bases remaining between them. Germline V gene sequence: CDR1 SEHNR, CDR2 FQNEAQ (reference sequence). This CDR3 contains 16 residues. Here the CDR3 DNA reads TGTGCCAGCAGCGCGCCCCTCGGGACTCCTGGAAACACCATATATTTT. It is translated as CASSAPLGTPGNTIYF.

This chain joins TRBV5-6 and TRBJ2-7; 12 bases agree with TRBD2. V shed 1 base, J shed 1 base, and the junction held 3 bases outside the gene matches. The CDR3 spans 16 residues. Germline CDR1 and CDR2: SGHDT and YYEEEE. The CDR3 sequence: CASSLFGLAGSYEQYF. CDR3 DNA: TGTGCCAGCAGCTTGTTCGGACTAGCGGGATCCTACGAGCAGTACTTC.

The genes are TRBV11-2 and TRBJ2-2; 7 bases are shared with TRBD1. Trimming removed 1 base from V and 1 base from J; junction bases left unmatched: 3. Looked up from germline, CDR1 is SGHAT and CDR2 is FQNNGV. The CDR3 extends over 16 amino acids. CDR3 sequence reads: CASSLVQGLNTGELFF. In nucleotides, the CDR3 is TGTGCCAGCAGCTTAGTACAGGGGTTGAACACCGGGGAGCTGTTTTTT.

This chain joins TRBV6-5 and TRBJ1-6, with 9 positions matching TRBD1. V lost 6 bases and J lost 9; bases outside the gene matches: 9. This CDR3 has 15 amino acids. The germline V gene encodes CDR1 MNHEY and CDR2 SVGAGI. CDR3 loop: CASRPPGTGSSPLHF. CDR3 sequence (DNA): TGTGCCAGCAGGCCCCCCGGGACAGGGTCTTCACCCCTCCACTTT.

This chain joins TRBV7-9 and TRBJ1-2; no clear D. The CDR3 runs to 11 residues. Germline assignment: CDR1 SEHNR and CDR2 FQNEAQ (reference sequence). Between the trimmed V and J ends, which lost 5 bases and 4 bases, there was a span of 5 bases. The DNA for the CDR3 is TGTGCCAGCAGCCCGAGCTATGGCTACACCTTC. Amino acids: CASSPSYGYTF.

V is TRBV9 and J is TRBJ2-3; 7 nucleotides agree with TRBD2. The CDR3 has 14 residues. Losses at the gene ends were 8 bases for V and 7 bases for J; bases not matched to a gene: 13. Germline V gene data show CDR1 as SGDLS and CDR2 as YYNGEE. The CDR3 sequence is CASRGGVELNTQYF. The CDR3 DNA follows: TGTGCCAGTCGCGGGGGTGTTGAGTTGAATACGCAGTATTTT.

This chain links TRBV6-5 with TRBJ1-1, with D tentatively TRBD1 (6 bases). V was pared by 6 bases and J by 0 bases, with 14 bases between. CDR1 is MNHEY, CDR2 SVGAGI, per germline. The CDR3 is 15 amino acids. The chain's CDR3 is CASSSNRVLNTEAFF. The CDR3 DNA reads as TGTGCCAGCAGCTCAAACAGGGTCTTGAACACTGAAGCTTTCTTT.

This chain links TRBV28 with TRBJ1-2, with D uncertain. Germline CDR1 reads MDHEN; CDR2 reads SYDVKM. V dropped 2 bases and J dropped 0 bases, with 7 bases sitting between them. CDR3 size: 14 residues. The CDR3 protein is CASSLTGTNYGYTF. Here the CDR3 DNA reads TGTGCCAGCAGTTTAACGGGAACTAACTATGGCTACACCTTC.

V usage is TRBV30 and J usage is TRBJ1-1, with no clear D. The CDR3 is 13 residues long. CDR1 GTSNPN and CDR2 SVGIG come from the germline V gene (reference sequence). Trimming stripped 3 bases from V and 0 bases from J, with 8 bases between. This CDR3 reads CAWRSRMNTEAFF. The CDR3 DNA is TGTGCCTGGAGGTCCAGGATGAACACTGAAGCTTTCTTT.